These 30 T cell receptor beta chains were all obtained from the same sample, sequenced in a study of cytomegalovirus exposure and HLA in healthy donors. The PCR was carried out with 60 Vbeta primers and 13 Jbeta primers. TCRdb keeps only in-frame clones here, not all; method: immunoSEQ multiplex PCR. The sample shows roughly 180,000 clones, approximately 88% of them seen only once. Sequencing used PBMCs. These receptors were taken from a boy aged 2-9 years in good health and CMV-seronegative.

The genes are TRBV4-3 and TRBJ2-1, with no clear D. Germline CDR1 is LGHNA and CDR2 is YSLEER. The length of the CDR3 is 15 residues. Deletions cut 1 base from V and 7 bases from J, with 14 bases between. CDR3 bases: TGCGCCAGCAGCCAAGGCGATGATATAACGAATGAGCAGTTCTTC. It encodes CASSQGDDITNEQFF.

The V and J genes are TRBV27 and TRBJ2-7; possible D gene TRBD1, 5 bases. Trimming removed 6 bases at V and 1 base at J, with 10 bases between. Germline assignment: CDR1 MNHEY and CDR2 SMNVEV (reference sequence). CDR3 length: 13 amino acids. The CDR3 DNA reads as TGTGCCAGCAGCCAGGGTGGGTCCTACGAGCAGTACTTC. Amino acids: CASSQGGSYEQYF.

This clone was counted only a few times. This chain connects TRBV7-2 to TRBJ1-3, with D possibly matching TRBD1 (6 bases). This CDR3 comprises 14 residues. Germline CDR1 reads SGHTA; CDR2 reads FQGNSA. Between the trimmed V and J ends, which lost 1 base and 6 bases, there was a span of 10 bases. The CDR3 DNA sequence: TGTGCCAGCAGCTTAGACAGGGTCGAAAACACCATATATTTT. Protein product: CASSLDRVENTIYF.

V and J are TRBV10-2 and TRBJ2-2; 16 bases line up with TRBD2. With 7 bases clipped from V and 4 bases from J, the junction kept 9 bases outside the gene matches. CDR3 length equals 18 residues. Per the germline V gene, CDR1 is WSHSY and CDR2 is SAAADI. CDR3 sequence reads: CASTGTSGGARGTGELFF. The CDR3 DNA reads TGCGCCAGCACTGGGACTAGCGGGGGGGCACGGGGCACCGGGGAGCTGTTTTTT.

This chain links TRBV6-1 with TRBJ2-3; D might be TRBD2 (6 bases). Trimming shortened V by 9 bases and J by 5 bases, and 12 bases separated the two germline ends. Germline V gene sequence: CDR1 MNHNS, CDR2 SASEGT. This CDR3 has 12 residues. The CDR3 here is CASLWGEDTQYF. Written as DNA, the CDR3 is TGTGCCAGTTTGTGGGGGGAAGATACGCAGTATTTT.

The rearrangement joins TRBV23-1 to TRBJ1-1; the match to TRBD1 covers 7 bases. TRBV23-1 is an ORF, and what it does is uncertain. Germline trimming cut 4 bases from V and 5 bases from J; bases unmatched to any gene: 10. The CDR3 covers 15 residues. The chain's CDR3 is CASSRLRGLATEAFF. In DNA form, the CDR3 reads TGCGCCAGCAGTCGATTGAGGGGGCTGGCGACTGAAGCTTTCTTT.

V is TRBV7-6 and J is TRBJ1-1; possible D gene TRBD1, 5 bases. CDR1 and CDR2 from the germline V gene are SGHVS and FNYEAQ. The CDR3 is made up of 13 amino acids. V lost 3 bases, J lost 6 bases, and 11 bases lay in between. CDR3 coding DNA: TGTGCCAGCAGCTTCAGGGTCGGCCCTGAAGCTTTCTTT. It encodes CASSFRVGPEAFF.

V and J are TRBV18 and TRBJ2-4; 7 bases align to TRBD1. The V segment lost 1 base and the J segment 9 bases; nucleotides outside the gene matches: 6. CDR1 KGHSH and CDR2 LQKENI come from the germline V gene. The CDR3 is 14 amino acids. The DNA of the CDR3 is TGTGCCAGCTCACCACAAACAGGGGAAAGCATTCAGTACTTC. It specifies CASSPQTGESIQYF.

CDR3 region: CASSSYRSGKETQYF. Written as DNA, the CDR3 is TGTGCCAGTAGCAGCTACCGTAGCGGGAAAGAGACCCAGTACTTC. The chain recombines TRBV19 with TRBJ2-5, with 8 positions matching TRBD2. The ends lost 6 bases at V and 3 bases at J; junction bases unmatched: 9. Germline CDR1 and CDR2: LNHDA and SQIVND (reference sequence). The CDR3 runs 15 residues.

A remark on this clone: The sample carries other DNA sequences with the same CDR3. In DNA form, the CDR3 reads TGCGCCAGCAGCCCAAACACAGATACGCAGTATTTT. This translates into CASSPNTDTQYF. The chain links TRBV5-1 to TRBJ2-3; D uncertain. Germline CDR1 is SGHRS and CDR2 is YFSETQ. The CDR3 length is 12 residues. V lost 4 bases, J lost 2 bases, and 5 bases lay in between. Variable domain in full (rest from reference TRBV5-1 and TRBJ2-3): KAGVTQTPRYLIKTRGQQVTLSCSPISGHRSVSWYQQTPGQGLQFLFEYFSETQRNKGNFPGRFSGRQFSNSRSEMNVSTLELGDSALYLCASSPNTDTQYFGPGTRLTVL.

A few counts support this clone. The chain links TRBV6-6 to TRBJ2-7; tentatively, D is TRBD2 (5 bases). V was clipped by 2 bases and J by 5 bases, with 16 bases between them. The CDR3 is made up of 15 amino acids. Germline lookup yields CDR1 MNHNY and CDR2 SVGAGI (reference sequence). CDR3 loop: CASSYGLVASNEQYF. In DNA, the CDR3 is TGTGCCAGCAGTTACGGGTTAGTAGCGTCTAACGAGCAGTACTTC.

The rearrangement joins TRBV5-4 to TRBJ1-1; D remains ambiguous. Trimming took 4 bases from V and 0 from J, leaving 13 bases between them. Germline CDR1 and CDR2: SGHNT and YYREEE (reference sequence). This CDR3 is built from 15 residues. The chain's CDR3 is CASSREQRMNTEAFF. The CDR3 DNA follows: TGTGCCAGCAGCCGGGAACAGAGGATGAACACTGAAGCTTTCTTT.

This CDR3 reads CASSTLDRGYSNQPQHF. CDR3 bases: TGTGCCAGTAGTACCTTAGACAGGGGATATAGCAATCAGCCCCAGCATTTT. The rearrangement links TRBV19 to TRBJ1-5; TRBD1 agrees at 8 bases. Trimming took 4 bases from V and 0 from J; bases not matched to a gene: 8. Germline CDR1 and CDR2: LNHDA and SQIVND (reference sequence). This CDR3 is built from 17 residues.

The chain recombines TRBV6-6 with TRBJ2-3; TRBD1 matches at 9 bases. The CDR3 contains 14 residues. Germline values: CDR1 MNHNY, CDR2 SVGAGI (reference sequence). J gave up 3 bases and V 5 bases, and 3 bases lay outside the gene matches. In DNA, the CDR3 is TGTGCCAGCAGTCCCGGGACAGGGACAGATACGCAGTATTTT. Translating it yields CASSPGTGTDTQYF.

This clone was counted only a few times. The chain links TRBV19 to TRBJ2-1; 13 bases align to TRBD2. The CDR3 consists of 14 residues. CDR1 LNHDA and CDR2 SQIVND come from the germline V gene (reference sequence). V trimming: 8 bases; J trimming: 5 bases; junction bases outside the gene matches: 3. CDR3 coding DNA: TGTGCCAGTGGGACTAGCGGGGCTCACAATGAGCAGTTCTTC. The encoded protein is CASGTSGAHNEQFF. Based on the CDR3 plus reference TRBV19 and TRBJ2-1, the full variable domain is DGGITQSPKYLFRKEGQNVTLSCEQNLNHDAMYWYRQDPGQGLRLIYYSQIVNDFQKGDIAEGYSVSREKKESFPLTVTSAQKNPTAFYLCASGTSGAHNEQFFGPGTRLTVL.

The chain recombines TRBV2 with TRBJ2-2, with TRBD2 identical over 10 bases. With 2 bases clipped from V and 6 bases from J, the junction kept 21 bases outside the gene matches. The CDR3 has 21 amino acids. From germline, CDR1 is SNHLY and CDR2 FYNNEI. As DNA, the CDR3 is TGTGCCAGCAGTGAAACGGCCAGCGGGGGGGCACCCTTCGTTAATGCCGGGGAGCTGTTTTTT. Translated, it gives CASSETASGGAPFVNAGELFF.

As to this clone: At one boundary the junction diverges from the germline segment, which might be a read error. The V and J genes are TRBV19 and TRBJ1-2; tentative D call: TRBD1 (5 bases). There are 15 residues in the CDR3. CDR1 is LNHDA and CDR2 is SQIVND in the germline V gene (reference sequence). The CDR3 region has the DNA TGTGCCAGTAGTCCCTATACGGGGGGAGACTATGGCTATACCTTC. Translated: CASSPYTGGDYGYTF.

J is TRBJ2-3 and V is TRBV12-2; the D call TRBD1 from the table was never checked on the DNA. TRBV12-2 has pseudogene status. The CDR3 sequence is 16 residues long. CDR3: CASRLGRGRKTDTQYF. The DNA for the CDR3 is TGTGCAAGTCGCTTAGGCAGGGGGAGGAAAACAGATACGCAGTATTTT.

The rearrangement uses TRBV5-1 and TRBJ1-1; 9 bases are shared with TRBD1. This CDR3 comprises 14 residues. The J segment lost 7 bases and the V segment lost 2 bases, leaving 6 bases of the junction unmatched. The germline gives CDR1 SGHRS, CDR2 YFSETQ. Here the CDR3 DNA reads TGCGCCAGCAGCTTCACAGGGGGCAGAGGTGAAGCTTTCTTT. Protein product: CASSFTGGRGEAFF.

The chain has TRBV4-3 and TRBJ2-2; weak D call: TRBD2 (5 bases). Germline-derived CDR1 and CDR2 are LGHNA and YSLEER. The CDR3 contains 17 residues. Between the trimmed V and J ends, which lost 0 bases and 6 bases, there was a span of 17 bases. DNA for the CDR3: TGCGCCAGCAGCCAAGATCTTGGACTGGCGTTGGCCGGGGAGCTGTTTTTT. This codes for CASSQDLGLALAGELFF.

The J gene is TRBJ1-4, the V gene TRBV29-1; D might be TRBD1 (5 bases). V gave up 7 bases and J gave up 8 bases, with 17 bases separating them. Looked up from germline, CDR1 is SQVTM and CDR2 is ANQGSEA. CDR3 length: 13 amino acids. The CDR3 sequence is CSAFPGGSEKLFF. The CDR3 DNA sequence: TGCAGCGCCTTTCCCGGGGGATCCGAAAAACTGTTTTTT.

The chain joins TRBV30 to TRBJ1-2, with TRBD1 matching 8 bases. V trimming: 1 base; J trimming: 4 bases; junction bases outside the gene matches: 5. This CDR3 comprises 14 residues. The germline gives CDR1 GTSNPN, CDR2 SVGIG (reference sequence). In DNA form, the CDR3 reads TGTGCCTGGAGTGAGGGACAGGTGATCTATGGCTACACCTTC. This codes for CAWSEGQVIYGYTF.

The chain uses TRBV6-4 and TRBJ1-2; D may be TRBD1 (5 bases). Germline values: CDR1 MRHNA, CDR2 SNTAGT. This CDR3 has 13 amino acids. Deletions cut 6 bases from V and 7 bases from J, with 15 bases between. The CDR3 protein is CASSHFGGRGYTF. CDR3 DNA: TGTGCCAGCAGCCACTTCGGGGGTCGTGGCTACACCTTC.

V and J are TRBV28 and TRBJ2-3, with TRBD1 matching 7 bases. Germline lookup yields CDR1 MDHEN and CDR2 SYDVKM. V lost 4 bases, J lost 1 base, and 5 bases stayed unmatched. The CDR3 length is 15 residues. The CDR3 DNA reads as TGTGCCAGCAGTTCTCCCGGGACAGGCACAGATACGCAGTATTTT. Translation gives CASSSPGTGTDTQYF.

The V and J genes are TRBV6-5 and TRBJ1-5; D is undetermined. Trimming stripped 0 bases from V and 0 bases from J, with 6 bases between. Germline V gene lookup returns CDR1 MNHEY and CDR2 SVGAGI. The CDR3 spans 15 residues. DNA for the CDR3: TGTGCCAGCAGTTACTCGAGAAATAGCAATCAGCCCCAGCATTTT. It encodes CASSYSRNSNQPQHF.

V gene TRBV19 combines with J gene TRBJ2-5, with a possible D match to TRBD1 (6 bases). This CDR3 region has 14 residues. Trimming took 5 bases from V and 2 from J, leaving 12 bases between them. Germline V gene lookup returns CDR1 LNHDA and CDR2 SQIVND (reference sequence). The CDR3 loop is CASSGDTIQETQYF. The DNA of the CDR3 is TGTGCCAGTAGTGGGGACACAATACAAGAGACCCAGTACTTC. The variable domain in full, with the rest retrieved from reference TRBV19 and TRBJ2-5, is DGGITQSPKYLFRKEGQNVTLSCEQNLNHDAMYWYRQDPGQGLRLIYYSQIVNDFQKGDIAEGYSVSREKKESFPLTVTSAQKNPTAFYLCASSGDTIQETQYFGPGTRLLVL.

The chain carries TRBV5-5 and TRBJ2-1, with a possible D match to TRBD2 (5 bases). CDR3 length: 15 residues. CDR1 is SGHKS and CDR2 is YYEKEE in the germline V gene (reference sequence). Trimming removed 0 bases at V and 4 bases at J, with 11 bases between. In DNA, the CDR3 is TGTGCCAGCAGCTTGGGGCCTGACTATTACAATGAGCAGTTCTTC. This translates into CASSLGPDYYNEQFF.

This sequence joins TRBV15 and TRBJ2-1, with 14 bases that match TRBD2. The CDR3 totals 16 residues. Trimming cost V 3 bases and J 7 bases; bases outside gene matches: 5. Germline V CDR1 and CDR2: LNHNV, YYDKDF (reference sequence). The CDR3 nucleotides read TGTGCCACCAGCAGCGATCGGACTAGCGGGGGGAATGAGCAGTTCTTC. The encoded protein is CATSSDRTSGGNEQFF.

The chain couples TRBV2 to TRBJ1-1; possibly TRBD1 for D (5 bases). CDR3 length: 14 residues. V was cut by 7 bases and J by 5 bases, with 17 bases left in between. Germline V gene lookup returns CDR1 SNHLY and CDR2 FYNNEI. The CDR3 nucleotides read TGTGCCAGCAATACGATTCAGGGTTGGACTGAAGCTTTCTTT. Protein: CASNTIQGWTEAFF.

This clone was recorded only once. The rearrangement joins TRBV30 to TRBJ2-2; a possible D gene is TRBD2 (5 bases). Germline-derived CDR1 and CDR2 are GTSNPN and SVGIG (reference sequence). The CDR3 extends over 14 amino acids. Trimming took 0 bases from V and 3 from J, leaving 8 bases between them. The CDR3 loop is CAWSVLSDTGELFF. Written as DNA, the CDR3 is TGTGCCTGGAGTGTACTTAGCGACACCGGGGAGCTGTTTTTT.